This T cell receptor beta chain emerged from a study of OX40 agonist ivuxolimab in advanced cancers. Study background: The study enrolled dose-escalation patients with hepatocellular carcinoma, melanoma, renal cell or head and neck cancer. Partial responses were achieved by three patients, of whom one had hepatocellular carcinoma and two had cutaneous melanoma. General observations from the study: Dosing at 0.1 to 3.0 mg/kg was accompanied by clonal expansion of CD4+ and CD8+ blood T cells by week 6.

The method was immunoSEQ multiplex PCR; TCRdb's version includes in-frame clones alone and lacks a portion of them. This repertoire shows around 62,000 clones, roughly nine tenths found once; its top ten account for 12%. Trimming took 1 base from V and 1 from J, leaving 7 bases between them. In germline, CDR1 is SGHVS, CDR2 FNYEAQ. This CDR3 region has 14 residues. About this clone itself: The antigen is unknown.

The sequences come from CD4+ or CD8+ T cells sorted from blood, collected in a trial of the OX40 agonist ivuxolimab. This chain links TRBV7-6 with TRBJ1-1; no firm D call. This clonotype was sampled from an adult with an advanced solid tumor such as melanoma, head and neck, liver or kidney cancer. In DNA, the CDR3 is TGTGCCAGCAGCTTAGGAGGCGGGAACACTGAAGCTTTCTTT. It translates to CASSLGGGNTEAFF.